The source of this TCR beta chain is a study of T-cell memory formation after mild COVID-19. The ends were cut back, 0 bases at V and 5 bases at J, with 17 bases in the middle. Per the germline V gene, CDR1 is DFQATT and CDR2 is SNEGSKA (reference sequence). The CDR3 extends over 16 amino acids. This clonotype was observed many times. TCRdb itself ran the 5' RACE reads through MiXCR, one entry per CDR3 protein. The repertoire includes 530,000 or so distinct CDR3 sequences, around 16% of them detected once, and roughly 8% sits in the top ten. The genes are TRBV20-1 and TRBJ1-5, with D possibly being TRBD1 (6 bases). Sequences were obtained from PBMCs or a T cell subset sorted from them (not recorded which). This clonotype was sampled from an adult woman who had mild COVID-19 (a few samples of this study predate the infection). Cell type and time point are not known. The CDR3 nucleotides are TGCAGTGCTAGAGAAGTGGGGGGGCTAGCGGATCAGCCCCAGCATTTT. This encodes CSAREVGGLADQPQHF.